Here is one T cell receptor beta chain with its context. Its antigen target is currently unknown. Within one base of it there is no much larger clone, and no base qualities were kept. This entry is derived from a study of human T cells and chemical hapten exposure (dated by TCRdb to the early 2020s). General notes on the study: For sensitization, 2% DPC in acetone was applied to a 2 cm by 2 cm area of upper inner arm skin. Throughout the study period of around 25 weeks, patients also received therapeutic DPC doses to the scalp every week. Patch testing on the upper back used Finn chambers containing 0.01% DPC, with scoring done after 6 days according to International Contact Dermatitis Research Group standards. The patient cohort, mostly female, included alopecia areata with under or over 50% scalp involvement, alopecia totalis and alopecia universalis. The libraries were sequenced as a pool, and the TCR yield per sample differed mostly because of small variations in library volumes within the pool. In alopecia patients, the study followed how the peripheral blood TCR repertoire changed in vivo over primary and secondary sensitization to diphenylcyclopropenone (DPC), a hapten. Blood samples were taken from patients before sensitization (week 0) and at 2, 6 and about 24 weeks after DPC sensitization. Around 30 alopecia patients provided blood for TCR sequencing at one to four time points (pre-sensitization, 2, 6 and 24 weeks).

The CDR3 runs 15 residues from the cysteine to the phenylalanine. The retained sequence is limited to the CDR3, 45 bases, with the frame set at the first base. At the junction V is shortened by 3 bases and J by 0 bases, with 11 bases in between. For CDR1 and CDR2, the germline V gene (reference sequence) lists LNHNV and YYDKDF. Library construction relied on RACE. Sequencing took place on a NextSeq 500. Library preparation attached unique molecular identifiers to individual cDNA molecules for quantitative, reproducible TCR counting. Both TCR alpha and TCR beta chains were sequenced from each blood RNA sample. On the study's bioinformatics: Samples had a median of roughly 91,000 TCRs, with a range from about 20,000 to 690,600. V, J and CDR3 annotation of the TCR reads was performed with the Decombinator software suite. For PS versus PT1 abundance plots, all samples were subsampled to the same number of TCRs (28,000). Expanded TCRs were defined as absent before sensitization and observed at least eight times at the 2-week time point. The raw public reads went through TCRdb reprocessing: fastp at Q25, MiXCR clone calling, in-frame beta chains kept. Merged by CDR3 protein, the rows form single entries marked with the most common genes and DNA. TCRdb, rather than the study authors, made the V and J calls. Here the sample has around 200,000 distinct CDR3 sequences; approximately 24% occur a single time. Of the sample, 2% to 2.5% falls within the top ten clones.

What the study reported, not specific to this receptor: Alopecia, a presumed autoimmune disease, was present in all patients, so the immune response of the patients might differ from that of healthy individuals. A positive correlation was found between the number of PT1 expanded TCRs and patch test score, with significance reached at thresholds 8, 16 and 32 but not 4. No change with DPC sensitization was found in the number of TCRs above 1 in 1000 frequency, and no evidence of global repertoire structure alterations was found. Compared with pre-sensitization or healthy control sets, expanded TCRs formed significantly more large CDR3 similarity clusters, which is consistent with antigen-driven responses. After repeated subsampling, changes were observed in the strength of the expansion versus patch-test correlation and in the threshold at which the correlation became significant.

The time point label, read with the paper, signifies: patch test 3, about 24 weeks after DPC sensitization. Read against the paper, the sample's treatment or condition label means: therapeutic diphenylcyclopropenone sensitization with weekly scalp DPC. At every patch-test visit, the blood draw took place before the patch test was put on. Patients were eligible if aged 18 to 70, diagnosed with alopecia and judged suitable for DPC therapy, and pregnant patients were excluded. Unfractionated whole blood was collected in Tempus Blood RNA tubes, and total RNA was extracted from that blood. This receptor chain uses TRBV15 and TRBJ1-1; the D segment cannot be called with confidence. The source was whole blood, collected in connection with sensitization to the hapten diphenylcyclopropenone (DPC). This sequence originates from a woman aged 40-49 years with alopecia areata. Some clones in this sample may be carry-over from other donors' samples. The sequence in DNA is TGTGCCACCAGCAGTGACGGTGACATGAACACTGAAGCTTTCTTT. Its translation reads: CATSSDGDMNTEAFF.